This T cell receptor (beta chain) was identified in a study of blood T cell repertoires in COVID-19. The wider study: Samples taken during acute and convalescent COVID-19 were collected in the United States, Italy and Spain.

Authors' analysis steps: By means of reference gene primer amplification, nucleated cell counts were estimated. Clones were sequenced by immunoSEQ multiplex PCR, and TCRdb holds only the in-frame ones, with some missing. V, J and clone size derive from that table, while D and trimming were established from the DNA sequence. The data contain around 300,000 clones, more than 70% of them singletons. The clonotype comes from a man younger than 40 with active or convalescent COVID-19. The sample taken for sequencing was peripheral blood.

This chain's CDR3 is CASSLFLEQFF. The CDR3, as DNA: TGTGCCAGCAGCTTATTTCTCGAGCAGTTCTTC. The gene calls are TRBV11-2 and TRBJ2-1; D not resolved. Germline CDR1 and CDR2: SGHAT and FQNNGV. Trimming took 2 bases from V and 10 from J, leaving 6 bases between them. CDR3 length equals 11 residues.